This entry lists 30 T cell receptor beta chains sequenced from one sample in a study of T cell repertoires in cytomegalovirus infection. These receptors are not linked to any known antigen. MiXCR was run by TCRdb on the reads, yielding one entry per CDR3 protein. Here the sample spans roughly 110,000 distinct CDR3 sequences, about 30% being singletons. The sequencing used CD8+ T cells from cultured PBMCs, collected from culture after CMV antigen stimulation. These receptors were obtained from a human donor in good health (CMV status not recorded). Some clones in this sample may be carry-over from other donors' samples.

Here the CDR3 DNA reads TGTGCCAGCAGCCCAGGGGTCGCGAACACCGGGGAGCTGTTTTTT. It codes for CASSPGVANTGELFF. This chain uses TRBV7-6 with TRBJ2-2; possibly TRBD1 for D (6 bases). Trimming shortened V by 5 bases and J by 0 bases, and 10 bases separated the two germline ends. The CDR3 runs to 15 residues. Germline assignment: CDR1 SGHVS and CDR2 FNYEAQ.

The V gene is TRBV7-8, the J gene TRBJ2-7, with D hard to call. The length of the CDR3 is 13 residues. V lost 1 base and J 2 bases, leaving 6 bases between the germline ends. Germline CDR1 SGHVS, CDR2 FQNEAQ. The CDR3 sequence is CASSLDPAYEQYF. CDR3 nucleotides: TGTGCCAGCAGCTTAGATCCAGCCTACGAGCAGTACTTC. Using reference TRBV7-8 and TRBJ2-7 for the parts outside the CDR3, the full variable domain is GAGVSQSPRYKVAKRGQDVALRCDPISGHVSLFWYQQALGQGPEFLTYFQNEAQLDKSGLPSDRFFAERPEGSVSTLKIQRTQQEDSAVYLCASSLDPAYEQYFGPGTRLTVT.

This clonotype turned up a few times. This chain connects TRBV7-9 to TRBJ2-3; D is possibly TRBD2 (7 bases). The CDR3 consists of 17 residues. Trimming took off 5 bases at V and 1 base at J, with 19 bases between the two ends. CDR1 SEHNR and CDR2 FQNEAQ come from the germline V gene (reference sequence). This CDR3 reads CASSPGGLADRTDTQYF. CDR3 DNA: TGTGCCAGCAGCCCCGGGGGGCTGGCGGACCGCACAGATACGCAGTATTTT.

The J gene is TRBJ2-7, the V gene TRBV7-6, with D perhaps matching TRBD1 (6 bases). The CDR3 runs to 14 residues. Trimming removed 5 bases at V and 2 bases at J, with 13 bases between. Germline CDR1 reads SGHVS; CDR2 reads FNYEAQ. The CDR3 is CASSPGVYPYEQYF. CDR3 DNA: TGTGCCAGCAGCCCAGGGGTCTACCCCTACGAGCAGTACTTC.

This clonotype was detected a few times. The chain has TRBV2 and TRBJ2-5; D gene unclear. Trimming took 3 bases from V and 1 from J, leaving 9 bases between them. Per germline, CDR1 SNHLY and CDR2 FYNNEI. The CDR3 loop spans 14 amino acids. The CDR3 DNA follows: TGTGCCAGCAGTGAGGGATGGGTCCAAGAGACCCAGTACTTC. The encoded protein is CASSEGWVQETQYF.

This clonotype was detected only a few times. The CDR3 loop reads CASSFAGTYNTGELFF. In DNA, the CDR3 is TGTGCCAGCAGTTTCGCCGGGACTTACAACACCGGGGAGCTGTTTTTT. V usage is TRBV12-3 or TRBV12-4 and J usage is TRBJ2-2; D might be TRBD2 (6 bases). The ends were cut back, 3 bases at V and 2 bases at J, with 13 bases in the middle. The CDR3 loop spans 16 amino acids.

This chain uses TRBV27 with TRBJ1-4; D gene uncertain. Germline V lookup: CDR1 MNHEY, CDR2 SMNVEV (reference sequence). V shed 8 bases and J shed 8 bases, with 18 bases lying between them. The CDR3 is 14 amino acids. The CDR3 nucleotides read TGTGCCAGCCAAAACCCGAGGGATGCAGAAAAACTGTTTTTT. As protein: CASQNPRDAEKLFF.

The rearrangement links TRBV20-1 to TRBJ2-7; 7 bases are a match to TRBD1. From germline, CDR1 is DFQATT and CDR2 SNEGSKA (reference sequence). The junction had 3 bases not matched to a gene; V was cut back by 2 bases and J by 5 bases. The CDR3 covers 12 residues. The CDR3 DNA reads TGCAGTGCTAGAACGACAGGGAACGAGCAGTACTTC. Translated: CSARTTGNEQYF.

The CDR3 is CASSPLLRVGTGELFF. CDR3 sequence (DNA): TGCGCCAGCAGCCCTTTATTGAGGGTCGGCACCGGGGAGCTGTTTTTT. The gene calls are TRBV5-1 and TRBJ2-2; TRBD2 might be the D (5 bases). V lost 4 bases and J lost 4, with 17 bases in between. Germline V gene data show CDR1 as SGHRS and CDR2 as YFSETQ. This CDR3 has 16 residues. The entire variable domain, with the rest obtained from reference TRBV5-1 and TRBJ2-2, is as follows: KAGVTQTPRYLIKTRGQQVTLSCSPISGHRSVSWYQQTPGQGLQFLFEYFSETQRNKGNFPGRFSGRQFSNSRSEMNVSTLELGDSALYLCASSPLLRVGTGELFFGEGSRLTVL.

The chain has TRBV6-1 and TRBJ2-1; D may be TRBD1 (5 bases). The CDR3 loop spans 15 amino acids. Trimming took 6 bases from V and 8 from J, leaving 20 bases between them. Looked up from germline, CDR1 is MNHNS and CDR2 is SASEGT. DNA for the CDR3: TGTGCCAGCAGAGCCCGTGGTGGGGCCTTGGATGAGCAGTTCTTC. Its protein is CASRARGGALDEQFF.

The chain uses TRBV7-6 and TRBJ2-7; TRBD2 agrees at 14 bases. This CDR3 is built from 18 residues. V lost 3 bases, J lost 3 bases, and 10 bases stayed unmatched. Per germline, CDR1 SGHVS and CDR2 FNYEAQ. CDR3 in amino acids: CASSLTSGGALGIYEQYF. As DNA, the CDR3 is TGTGCCAGCAGCTTGACTAGCGGGGGGGCCCTTGGTATCTACGAGCAGTACTTC.

This clonotype occurred a few times. This sequence joins TRBV28 and TRBJ2-5; no firm D call. The V gene's germline CDR1 is MDHEN and CDR2 SYDVKM. The V and J ends lost 3 bases and 2 bases respectively, with 19 bases between them. The CDR3 is 17 amino acids. DNA for the CDR3: TGTGCCAGCAGTTTCAACAGCGTCAACGTGGGGCAAGAGACCCAGTACTTC. Its translation is CASSFNSVNVGQETQYF.

This clonotype was seen repeatedly, ten times or more. The V gene is TRBV28, the J gene TRBJ2-7; tentative D call: TRBD1 (6 bases). The CDR3 is 14 amino acids. Germline CDR1 reads MDHEN; CDR2 reads SYDVKM. V dropped 3 bases and J dropped 4 bases, with 13 bases sitting between them. Here the CDR3 DNA reads TGTGCCAGCAGTTTTAGGGGGACCCAGTACGAGCAGTACTTC. It yields the protein CASSFRGTQYEQYF.

This clonotype was counted between two and nine times. The chain carries TRBV19 and TRBJ1-5; D may be TRBD1 (5 bases). This CDR3 is 16 amino acids long. The V gene lost 3 bases and the J gene lost 5 bases, with 17 bases spanning the gap. CDR1 is LNHDA, CDR2 SQIVND, per germline (reference sequence). Here the CDR3 reads CASSITPQGRYQPQHF. CDR3 sequence (DNA): TGTGCCAGTAGTATTACTCCGCAGGGTAGATATCAGCCCCAGCATTTT.

V and J are TRBV28 and TRBJ2-1; 11 bases align to TRBD2. The germline V gene has CDR1 MDHEN and CDR2 SYDVKM. CDR3 length: 16 residues. Germline trimming cut 2 bases from V and 8 bases from J; bases unmatched to any gene: 8. CDR3 in amino acids: CASSLIYSGGAYEQFF. The CDR3 coding sequence is TGTGCCAGCAGTTTAATCTATAGCGGGGGGGCCTATGAGCAGTTCTTC.

J is TRBJ2-7 and V is TRBV11-2; D is possibly TRBD1 (5 bases). The length of the CDR3 is 16 residues. Germline CDR1 SGHAT, CDR2 FQNNGV. The V and J ends lost 5 bases and 3 bases respectively, with 20 bases between them. CDR3: CASSVQPSGLRYEQYF. The CDR3 nucleotides read TGTGCCAGCAGCGTACAGCCTTCAGGGCTCCGCTACGAGCAGTACTTC.

The chain carries TRBV2 and TRBJ2-4; D is undetermined. Trimming removed 9 bases at V and 1 base at J, with 13 bases between. The CDR3 covers 14 residues. Germline V lookup: CDR1 SNHLY, CDR2 FYNNEI. CDR3 nucleotide sequence: TGTGCCAGTTCCCCGCGGAGCGCCAAAAACATTCAGTACTTC. Amino acid sequence: CASSPRSAKNIQYF.

This clonotype showed up just a few times. The V call is TRBV7-2, the J call TRBJ2-2; 7 nucleotides match TRBD2. The CDR3 consists of 17 residues. With 3 bases clipped from V and 7 bases from J, the junction kept 14 bases outside the gene matches. The germline V gene encodes CDR1 SGHTA and CDR2 FQGNSA. This CDR3 is CASSFLGSGLADGELFF. In DNA, the CDR3 is TGTGCCAGCAGCTTCCTTGGTAGTGGGCTAGCGGACGGGGAGCTGTTTTTT.

This clonotype was observed a few times. The rearrangement links TRBV12-5 to TRBJ1-1; no definite D call. Germline CDR1 is LGHNT and CDR2 is FRNRAP. The ends were cut back, 8 bases at V and 0 bases at J, with 4 bases in the middle. CDR3 length: 11 residues. The CDR3: CASLMNTEAFF. The DNA of the CDR3 is TGTGCTAGTCTCATGAACACTGAAGCTTTCTTT.

The chain carries TRBV3-1 and TRBJ2-7; D may be TRBD1 or TRBD2 (5 bases each). Per the germline V gene, CDR1 is LGHDT and CDR2 is YNNKEL (reference sequence). The CDR3 contains 15 residues. Trimming took off 4 bases at V and 1 base at J, with 14 bases between the two ends. The CDR3 DNA sequence: TGTGCCAGCAGCCGGAAGATGGGACCTTCCTACGAGCAGTACTTC. It translates to CASSRKMGPSYEQYF.

In this sample, this clonotype turned up a few times. The rearrangement uses TRBV10-3 and TRBJ1-1, with D perhaps TRBD1 (6 bases). Deletions cut 6 bases from V and 1 base from J, with 6 bases between. CDR1 ENHRY and CDR2 SYGVKD come from the germline V gene. The CDR3 has 12 residues. CDR3 sequence reads: CAIRQGNTEAFF. As DNA, the CDR3 is TGTGCCATCAGACAGGGGAACACTGAAGCTTTCTTT.

This clonotype was observed a few times. This chain connects TRBV12-3 or TRBV12-4 to TRBJ1-5; 8 bases agree with TRBD1. The J segment lost 4 bases and the V segment lost 5 bases, leaving 7 bases of the junction unmatched. The length of the CDR3 is 15 residues. The CDR3 region has the DNA TGTGCCAGCAGTGAACAGGGGGTTGGGAATCAGCCCCAGCATTTT. Translation: CASSEQGVGNQPQHF.

This chain connects TRBV4-1 to TRBJ2-1, with 8 nucleotides matching TRBD2. Germline assignment: CDR1 MGHRA and CDR2 YSYEKL. V shed 6 bases and J 10 bases; nucleotides not matched to a gene: 8. The CDR3 is 13 amino acids. CDR3 DNA: TGCGCCAGCAGTGGGACTAGTTGGGGGGAGCAGTTCTTC. Translation: CASSGTSWGEQFF.

The chain uses TRBV11-2 and TRBJ2-2; D possibly uses TRBD1 or TRBD2 (5 bases each). CDR3 size: 13 residues. Germline CDR1 SGHAT, CDR2 FQNNGV. Trimming took off 4 bases at V and 5 bases at J, with 8 bases between the two ends. The CDR3 DNA is TGTGCCAGCAGCTCGGGACCTACCGGGGAGCTGTTTTTT. Translating gives CASSSGPTGELFF.

This clonotype was observed a handful of times. V gene TRBV5-1 combines with J gene TRBJ1-4; TRBD1 matches 7 bases. Germline CDR1 is SGHRS and CDR2 is YFSETQ. The V gene end was trimmed by 4 bases and the J gene end by 3 bases; junction bases not matched to a gene: 6. The CDR3 covers 15 residues. The CDR3 DNA reads TGCGCCAGCAGCCCGGGGACAGAGGCTAATGAAAAACTGTTTTTT. Residues: CASSPGTEANEKLFF.

The chain recombines TRBV6-1 with TRBJ2-7; the match to TRBD1 covers 7 bases. CDR3 size: 13 residues. Germline V gene sequence: CDR1 MNHNS, CDR2 SASEGT. The V segment lost 3 bases and the J segment 6 bases; nucleotides outside the gene matches: 5. CDR3 coding DNA: TGTGCCAGCAGTGAGACAGGGTTCGTCGAGCAGTACTTC. It translates to CASSETGFVEQYF.

Only a few counts were recorded for this clonotype. The CDR3 region has the DNA TGTGCCAGCAGCTTAGGGTCGTGGGAGCAGTACTTC. This encodes CASSLGSWEQYF. The chain couples TRBV7-6 to TRBJ2-7, with D hard to call. The CDR3 has 12 residues. Germline-derived CDR1 and CDR2 are SGHVS and FNYEAQ. V was shortened by 1 base and J by 7 bases, with 8 bases between the two germline ends.

This clonotype turned up a few times. The chain recombines TRBV27 with TRBJ2-1; D possibly corresponds to TRBD1 (5 bases). This CDR3 spans 16 amino acids. The V and J ends lost 2 bases and 6 bases respectively, with 17 bases between them. Per the germline V gene, CDR1 is MNHEY and CDR2 is SMNVEV (reference sequence). CDR3 coding DNA: TGTGCCAGCAGTTTAGTGAAGGCAGGGTCAAGCAATGAGCAGTTCTTC. This sequence encodes CASSLVKAGSSNEQFF.

The chain has TRBV12-3 or TRBV12-4 and TRBJ2-7, with D unclear. V lost 5 bases to trimming and J lost 7 bases, with 15 bases between them. The CDR3 has 13 residues. CDR3 protein: CASSGPLSPEQYF. The CDR3 DNA follows: TGTGCCAGCAGTGGACCTCTCTCTCCAGAGCAGTACTTC.

This clonotype has just a few counts. The chain has TRBV18 and TRBJ1-1; the match to TRBD1 covers 8 bases. The CDR3 sequence is 14 residues long. Germline V lookup: CDR1 KGHSH, CDR2 LQKENI. Trimming cost V 4 bases and J 3 bases; bases outside gene matches: 4. The CDR3 loop reads CASSRQTGDTEAFF. Here the CDR3 DNA reads TGTGCCAGCTCACGACAGACAGGGGACACTGAAGCTTTCTTT.